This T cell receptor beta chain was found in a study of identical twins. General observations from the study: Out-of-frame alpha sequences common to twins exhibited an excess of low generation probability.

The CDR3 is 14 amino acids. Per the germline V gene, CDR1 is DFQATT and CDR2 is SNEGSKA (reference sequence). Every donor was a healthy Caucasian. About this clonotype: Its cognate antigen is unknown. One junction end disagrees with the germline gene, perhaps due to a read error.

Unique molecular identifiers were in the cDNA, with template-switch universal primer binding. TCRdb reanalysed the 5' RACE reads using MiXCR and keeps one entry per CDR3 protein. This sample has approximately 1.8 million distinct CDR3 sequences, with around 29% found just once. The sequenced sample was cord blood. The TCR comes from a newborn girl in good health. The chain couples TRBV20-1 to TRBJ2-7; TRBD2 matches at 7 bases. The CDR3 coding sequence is TGCAGTGCTCCCCCGGGACTACCCTCCTACGAGCGGTACTTC. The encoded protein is CSAPPGLPSYERYF.